This entry is about one T cell receptor beta chain. Clones were read by immunoSEQ multiplex PCR, and TCRdb kept only the in-frame ones, dropping some. The sample lists some 170,000 clones, roughly 91% occurring once. This entry comes from a study of T cell responses to AZD1222 COVID-19 vaccine. The material sequenced was peripheral blood, taken on day 0 of AZD1222 vaccination. The sequence derives from an adult in good health.

DNA for the CDR3: TGTGCCAGCAGTTACTCGACAGGGGGTAACGAAAAACTGTTTTTT. It yields the protein CASSYSTGGNEKLFF. The rearrangement links TRBV6-5 to TRBJ1-4, with 9 bases matching TRBD1. Germline V CDR1 and CDR2: MNHEY, SVGAGI. The CDR3 is 15 residues long. Losses at the gene ends were 0 bases for V and 8 bases for J; bases not matched to a gene: 4.